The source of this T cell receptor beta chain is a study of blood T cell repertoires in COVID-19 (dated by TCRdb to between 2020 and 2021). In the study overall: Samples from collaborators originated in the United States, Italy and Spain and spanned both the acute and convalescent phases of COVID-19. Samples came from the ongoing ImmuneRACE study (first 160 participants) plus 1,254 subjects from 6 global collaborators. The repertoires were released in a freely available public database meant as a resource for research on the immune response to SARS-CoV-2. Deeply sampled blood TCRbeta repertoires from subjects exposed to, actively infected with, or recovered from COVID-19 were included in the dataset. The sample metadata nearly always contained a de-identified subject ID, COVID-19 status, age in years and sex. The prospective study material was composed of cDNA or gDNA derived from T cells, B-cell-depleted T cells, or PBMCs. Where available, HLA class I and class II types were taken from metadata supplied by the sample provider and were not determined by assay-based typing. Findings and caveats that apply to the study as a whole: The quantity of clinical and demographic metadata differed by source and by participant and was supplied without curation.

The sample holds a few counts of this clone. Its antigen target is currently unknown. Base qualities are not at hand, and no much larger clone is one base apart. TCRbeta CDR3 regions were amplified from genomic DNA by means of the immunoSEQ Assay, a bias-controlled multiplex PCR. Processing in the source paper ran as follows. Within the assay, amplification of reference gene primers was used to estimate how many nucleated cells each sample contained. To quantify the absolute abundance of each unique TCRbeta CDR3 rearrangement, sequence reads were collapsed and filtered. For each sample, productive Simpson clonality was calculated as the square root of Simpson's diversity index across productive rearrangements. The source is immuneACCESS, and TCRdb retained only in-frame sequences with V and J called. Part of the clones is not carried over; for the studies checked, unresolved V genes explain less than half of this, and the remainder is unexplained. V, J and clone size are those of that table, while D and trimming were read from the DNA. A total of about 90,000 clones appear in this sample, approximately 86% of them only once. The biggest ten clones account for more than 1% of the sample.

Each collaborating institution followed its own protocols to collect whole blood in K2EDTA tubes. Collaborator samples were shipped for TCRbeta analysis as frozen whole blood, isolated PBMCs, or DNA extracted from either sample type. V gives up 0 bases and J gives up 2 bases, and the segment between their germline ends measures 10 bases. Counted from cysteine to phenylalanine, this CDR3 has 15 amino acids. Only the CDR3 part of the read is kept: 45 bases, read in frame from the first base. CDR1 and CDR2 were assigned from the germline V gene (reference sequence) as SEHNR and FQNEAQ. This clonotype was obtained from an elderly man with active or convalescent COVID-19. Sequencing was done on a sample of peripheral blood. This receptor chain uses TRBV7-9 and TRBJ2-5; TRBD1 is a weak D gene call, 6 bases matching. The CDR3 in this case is CASSLALDSQETQYF. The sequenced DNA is TGTGCCAGCAGCTTAGCCCTGGACAGTCAAGAGACCCAGTACTTC.